The 22 T cell receptor beta chains below all came from one sample that was sequenced in a study of blood T cell repertoires in COVID-19. This table comes from immunoSEQ multiplex PCR, and its TCRdb copy is limited to in-frame clones, with some not included. The repertoire holds about 250,000 clones, with around 82% as singletons. The sample taken for sequencing was peripheral blood. These receptors were collected from a man aged 40-55 years with active or convalescent COVID-19.

The chain carries TRBV5-1 and TRBJ2-1; 10 bases align to TRBD2. After removal of 0 bases from V and 6 bases from J, the junction contained 3 bases not matched to a gene. The CDR3 consists of 15 residues. CDR1 and CDR2 from the germline V gene are SGHRS and YFSETQ. Written as DNA, the CDR3 is TGCGCCAGCAGCTTGGCCAGCGGGAGGGGCAATGAGCAGTTCTTC. It yields the protein CASSLASGRGNEQFF.

J is TRBJ1-4 and V is TRBV11-2, with TRBD1 matching 9 bases. Trimming removed 3 bases from V and 8 bases from J; junction bases left unmatched: 7. The CDR3 spans 15 residues. Germline CDR1 reads SGHAT; CDR2 reads FQNNGV. CDR3 protein: CASSLGQGGVEKLFF. CDR3 DNA: TGTGCCAGCAGCTTGGGACAGGGAGGAGTAGAAAAACTGTTTTTT.

V gene TRBV19 combines with J gene TRBJ1-6; TRBD1 matches at 9 bases. The CDR3 consists of 14 residues. Unmatched junction bases numbered 4, after V lost 4 bases and J lost 9 bases. Germline V CDR1 and CDR2: LNHDA, SQIVND (reference sequence). The DNA for the CDR3 is TGTGCCAGTAGTACCGGGACAGGGAGTTCACCCCTCCACTTT. Encoded protein: CASSTGTGSSPLHF.

The V gene is TRBV2, the J gene TRBJ2-1; 8 nucleotides line up with TRBD2. Unmatched junction bases numbered 13, after V lost 4 bases and J lost 5 bases. In germline, CDR1 is SNHLY, CDR2 FYNNEI. The CDR3 has 17 amino acids. The DNA of the CDR3 is TGTGCCAGCAGTGTCCTGTGGGAAACTAGCGGAAACAATGAGCAGTTCTTC. Protein: CASSVLWETSGNNEQFF.

The rearrangement joins TRBV27 to TRBJ1-1; the D is unclear. Per the germline V gene, CDR1 is MNHEY and CDR2 is SMNVEV (reference sequence). Trimming pared 5 bases from V and 3 bases from J, leaving 22 bases between. The CDR3 is 17 amino acids. Written as DNA, the CDR3 is TGTGCCAGCAGTCCGGGTAACGTCTACGTCGGGGACACTGAAGCTTTCTTT. This sequence encodes CASSPGNVYVGDTEAFF.

The V call is TRBV13, the J call TRBJ2-7, with 8 bases identical to TRBD1. This CDR3 region has 14 residues. In germline, CDR1 is PRHDT, CDR2 FYEKMQ (reference sequence). The ends lost 3 bases at V and 2 bases at J; junction bases unmatched: 3. Here the CDR3 DNA reads TGTGCCAGCAGCTTGACAGGGGCGCCCTACGAGCAGTACTTC. Encoded protein: CASSLTGAPYEQYF.

V gene TRBV10-2 combines with J gene TRBJ2-1; 12 bases agree with TRBD2. Germline V lookup: CDR1 WSHSY, CDR2 SAAADI. The CDR3 is 17 residues long. V dropped 6 bases and J dropped 9; count of bases not matched to a gene: 15. The CDR3: CASSRLAGVGYEREQFF. The DNA of the CDR3 is TGCGCCAGCAGCAGACTAGCGGGAGTTGGTTATGAGCGTGAGCAGTTCTTC.

The chain is built from TRBV7-2 and TRBJ2-7, with TRBD1 identical over 7 bases. CDR1 and CDR2 from the germline V gene are SGHTA and FQGNSA. The CDR3 has 16 residues. V lost 6 bases to trimming and J lost 0 bases; unmatched junction nucleotides: 11. CDR3 in amino acids: CASRVHGTAYSYEQYF. CDR3 DNA: TGTGCCAGCAGGGTACATGGGACAGCCTACTCCTACGAGCAGTACTTC.

The chain links TRBV5-1 to TRBJ1-1, with D perhaps matching TRBD1 (5 bases). This CDR3 region has 15 residues. Per germline, CDR1 SGHRS and CDR2 YFSETQ. Trimming left V 5 bases short and J 2 bases short, with 16 bases between. The CDR3 loop is CASSPPDRLNTEAFF. The CDR3 coding sequence is TGCGCCAGCAGTCCTCCAGACAGACTTAACACTGAAGCTTTCTTT.

The J gene is TRBJ1-3, the V gene TRBV12-5; D is undetermined. V was pared by 6 bases and J by 0 bases, with 12 bases between. The CDR3 loop spans 15 amino acids. CDR1 is LGHNT, CDR2 FRNRAP, per germline. The CDR3 DNA is TGTGCTAGTGGGCTAGCCGTTCACTCTGGAAACACCATATATTTT. Its translation: CASGLAVHSGNTIYF.

V usage is TRBV6-5 and J usage is TRBJ2-7, with 7 bases fitting TRBD2. The V and J ends lost 2 bases and 6 bases, in that order; junction bases with no gene match: 4. The CDR3 is 13 residues long. CDR1 and CDR2 (germline): MNHEY, SVGAGI. The CDR3 loop is CASSYAGVLEQYF. DNA for the CDR3: TGTGCCAGCAGTTACGCGGGGGTACTCGAGCAGTACTTC.

The chain recombines TRBV24-1 with TRBJ2-7, with a weak D call TRBD1 (5 bases). Between the trimmed V and J ends, which lost 4 bases and 3 bases, there was a span of 15 bases. Germline values: CDR1 KGHDR, CDR2 SFDVKD. The CDR3 covers 15 residues. This CDR3 is CATSDTGGSVYEQYF. The CDR3 DNA reads TGTGCCACCAGTGACACAGGTGGGTCTGTCTACGAGCAGTACTTC.

The chain uses TRBV3-1 (or the pseudogene TRBV3-2) and TRBJ2-7, with TRBD1 matching over 9 bases. Germline V gene lookup returns CDR1 LGHDT and CDR2 YNNKEL (reference sequence). The CDR3 contains 16 residues. After removal of 2 bases from V and 5 bases from J, the junction contained 10 bases not matched to a gene. CDR3 DNA: TGTGCCAGCAGCCAACCCGCCGGGACAGGGACCGACGAGCAGTACTTC. It encodes CASSQPAGTGTDEQYF.

The chain carries TRBV30 and TRBJ1-2; TRBD1 is a possible D gene (6 bases). Germline CDR1 is GTSNPN and CDR2 is SVGIG (reference sequence). V shed 8 bases and J shed 2 bases, with 12 bases lying between them. The CDR3 runs 12 residues. In DNA form, the CDR3 reads TGTGCCAGGACAGATCTCAACTATGGCTACACCTTC. It translates to CARTDLNYGYTF.

The chain employs TRBV3-1 (or the pseudogene TRBV3-2) and TRBJ1-1; no reliable D call. CDR1 is LGHDT, CDR2 YNNKEL, per germline (reference sequence). The V end lost 1 base, the J end lost 4 bases, and 13 bases lay between the germline ends. The CDR3 is 15 amino acids. CDR3 region: CASSQGLSGSTEAFF. Written as DNA, the CDR3 is TGTGCCAGCAGCCAAGGACTGAGCGGGAGCACTGAAGCTTTCTTT.

V gene TRBV11-3 combines with J gene TRBJ1-6, with D tentatively TRBD1 (5 bases). V lost 1 base and J lost 6, with 7 bases in between. Germline V gene lookup returns CDR1 SGHNT and CDR2 YENEEA. The CDR3 totals 14 residues. As DNA, the CDR3 is TGTGCCAGCAGCTTAGGGACAATTAATTCACCCCTCCACTTT. Translation: CASSLGTINSPLHF. The whole variable domain, filled in from reference TRBV11-3 and TRBJ1-6, reads EAGVVQSPRYKIIEKKQPVAFWCNPISGHNTLYWYLQNLGQGPELLIRYENEEAVDDSQLPKDRFSAERLKGVDSTLKIQPAELGDSAVYLCASSLGTINSPLHFGNGTRLTVT.

The V gene is TRBV9, the J gene TRBJ1-1, with TRBD1 matching over 7 bases. J lost 1 base, V lost 3 bases, and 6 bases had no gene match. The length of the CDR3 is 15 residues. Germline V lookup: CDR1 SGDLS, CDR2 YYNGEE. CDR3 in DNA: TGTGCCAGCAGCGCTCAGGACAGGCCGAACACTGAAGCTTTCTTT. Residues: CASSAQDRPNTEAFF.

This chain uses TRBV9 with TRBJ2-5; 7 nucleotides match TRBD1. The ends lost 4 bases at V and 1 base at J; junction bases unmatched: 4. This CDR3 is 14 amino acids long. Germline V CDR1 and CDR2: SGDLS, YYNGEE. This chain's CDR3 is CASSTTGVQETQYF. CDR3 nucleotides: TGTGCCAGCAGCACTACAGGGGTCCAAGAGACCCAGTACTTC.

This sequence joins TRBV12-3 or TRBV12-4 and TRBJ1-1; the D is unclear. This CDR3 is built from 13 residues. V was cut by 11 bases and J by 0 bases, with 13 bases left in between. CDR3 loop: CAAGRTLNTEAFF. The CDR3 nucleotides are TGTGCCGCGGGGAGGACCTTGAACACTGAAGCTTTCTTT.

V gene TRBV6-5 combines with J gene TRBJ1-5, with D perhaps TRBD1 (5 bases). Per germline, CDR1 MNHEY and CDR2 SVGAGI. V dropped 6 bases and J dropped 4 bases, with 10 bases sitting between them. The CDR3 sequence is 13 residues long. CDR3 sequence: CASRATGNQPQHF. CDR3 in DNA: TGTGCCAGCAGGGCCACAGGTAATCAGCCCCAGCATTTT.

The chain joins TRBV14 to TRBJ1-1, with 9 bases fitting TRBD1. The length of the CDR3 is 14 residues. The J segment lost 4 bases and the V segment lost 2 bases, leaving 2 bases of the junction unmatched. Germline CDR1 is SGHDN and CDR2 is FVKESK. CDR3 DNA: TGTGCCAGCAGCCAAATGACAGGGGGCACTGAAGCTTTCTTT. Translated: CASSQMTGGTEAFF. Full variable domain (rest looked up from reference TRBV14 and TRBJ1-1): EAGVTQFPSHSVIEKGQTVTLRCDPISGHDNLYWYRRVMGKEIKFLLHFVKESKQDESGMPNNRFLAERTGGTYSTLKVQPAELEDSGVYFCASSQMTGGTEAFFGQGTRLTVV.

This chain connects TRBV5-1 to TRBJ2-3; weak D call: TRBD1 (6 bases). This CDR3 contains 15 residues. V lost 4 bases, J lost 0 bases, and 12 bases lay in between. CDR1 SGHRS and CDR2 YFSETQ come from the germline V gene. CDR3 loop: CASSTTGQSTDTQYF. The CDR3 nucleotides are TGCGCCAGCAGCACCACTGGACAGAGCACAGATACGCAGTATTTT.